The next 16 T cell receptor beta chains were all read from a single sample in a study of cytomegalovirus exposure and HLA in healthy donors. PCR involved 60 Vbeta and 13 Jbeta primers. The assay was immunoSEQ multiplex PCR, and TCRdb's table has in-frame clones only and misses some. Here the sample spans some 250,000 clones, about 81% being singletons. Sequencing used PBMCs. These receptors were taken from a woman between 40 and 50 years old in good health and CMV-seropositive.

The chain uses TRBV30 and TRBJ1-5; D might be TRBD1 (6 bases). CDR3 size: 15 residues. The germline V gene has CDR1 GTSNPN and CDR2 SVGIG (reference sequence). Trimming removed 3 bases at V and 7 bases at J, with 19 bases between. The CDR3 coding sequence is TGTGCCTGGAGCCAAAAGGGGGGGAAAGAACAGCCCCAGCATTTT. As protein: CAWSQKGGKEQPQHF.

V and J are TRBV7-9 and TRBJ1-2, with TRBD1 matching over 8 bases. Germline values: CDR1 SEHNR, CDR2 FQNEAQ (reference sequence). There are 13 residues in the CDR3. Losses at the gene ends were 3 bases for V and 7 bases for J; bases not matched to a gene: 4. For the CDR3, the DNA is TGTGCCAGCAGCTTCGGACAGGGAGGTGGCTACACCTTC. Translation: CASSFGQGGGYTF.

This chain uses TRBV18 with TRBJ2-3; weak D call: TRBD2 (5 bases). Germline assignment: CDR1 KGHSH and CDR2 LQKENI. Trimming took 6 bases from V and 2 from J, leaving 12 bases between them. This CDR3 region has 14 residues. For the CDR3, the DNA is TGTGCCAGCTCCTTAGGACTCTTCACAGATACGCAGTATTTT. Translating gives CASSLGLFTDTQYF.

The V call is TRBV7-2, the J call TRBJ1-2; D remains unclear. The CDR3 spans 16 residues. V was cut by 3 bases and J by 2 bases, with 16 bases left in between. Germline V gene data show CDR1 as SGHTA and CDR2 as FQGNSA. The CDR3 reads CASSFDLNRVNYGYTF. The CDR3 DNA reads TGTGCCAGCAGCTTTGACCTGAACCGGGTGAACTATGGCTACACCTTC.

This chain joins TRBV11-2 and TRBJ1-2; D gene unclear. Trimming shortened V by 1 base and J by 5 bases, and 11 bases separated the two germline ends. Germline CDR1 is SGHAT and CDR2 is FQNNGV. This CDR3 spans 14 amino acids. The CDR3 DNA is TGTGCCAGCAGCTTAGCGGGGAGCGTTTATGGCTACACCTTC. This gives the protein CASSLAGSVYGYTF.

The chain is built from TRBV7-2 and TRBJ1-3; D uncertain. This CDR3 has 15 residues. The germline CDR1 and CDR2 sequences are SGHTA and FQGNSA. The V and J ends lost 1 base and 4 bases respectively, with 11 bases between them. CDR3 coding DNA: TGTGCCAGCAGCTTAGACCGGGCGGGAGGAAACACCATATATTTT. This translates into CASSLDRAGGNTIYF.

The chain carries TRBV2 and TRBJ2-7; a weak D match, TRBD1 (6 bases). V was shortened by 2 bases and J by 4 bases, with 12 bases between the two germline ends. The germline CDR1 and CDR2 sequences are SNHLY and FYNNEI. The length of the CDR3 is 14 residues. The CDR3 DNA is TGTGCCAGCAGTGAAAACAGGGTCGGGTACGAGCAGTACTTC. Amino acids: CASSENRVGYEQYF.

The V gene is TRBV2, the J gene TRBJ1-5, with D possibly TRBD1 on 5 matching bases. CDR1 is SNHLY, CDR2 FYNNEI, per germline. V dropped 8 bases and J dropped 7 bases, with 15 bases sitting between them. The CDR3 loop spans 13 amino acids. In DNA, the CDR3 is TGTGCCAGCGGAGGGGATCGGGACCAGCCCCAGCATTTT. As protein: CASGGDRDQPQHF.

V is TRBV9 and J is TRBJ2-1; 9 nucleotides align to TRBD1. The trim removed 4 bases at V and 7 bases at J, leaving 15 bases unmatched. This CDR3 comprises 17 residues. Looked up from germline, CDR1 is SGDLS and CDR2 is YYNGEE. The CDR3 DNA reads as TGTGCCAGCAGCCCGAGGGTAGAAGGACAGGGGTGGAATGAGCAGTTCTTC. Translated: CASSPRVEGQGWNEQFF.

The chain couples TRBV10-2 to TRBJ2-7; 8 bases agree with TRBD2. The CDR3 consists of 14 residues. In germline, CDR1 is WSHSY, CDR2 SAAADI. J was trimmed by 3 bases and V by 4 bases; bases with no gene match: 5. CDR3 region: CASSAGLAVYEQYF. The CDR3, as DNA: TGCGCCAGCAGTGCTGGACTAGCAGTCTACGAGCAGTACTTC.

This clone was observed a handful of times. The chain joins TRBV15 to TRBJ2-1, with D tentatively TRBD2 (5 bases). CDR3 size: 13 residues. Germline lookup yields CDR1 LNHNV and CDR2 YYDKDF (reference sequence). V was pared by 6 bases and J by 10 bases, with 16 bases between. The CDR3 sequence is CATRYYMEVEQFF. CDR3 in DNA: TGTGCCACCAGATATTATATGGAGGTCGAGCAGTTCTTC.

V is TRBV18 and J is TRBJ1-1; a possible D gene is TRBD1 (6 bases). The CDR3 covers 17 residues. Trimming stripped 0 bases from V and 5 bases from J, with 19 bases between. In germline, CDR1 is KGHSH, CDR2 LQKENI. The CDR3 region has the DNA TGTGCCAGCTCACCACCTTTCAGGGGTATGGTAAATACTGAAGCTTTCTTT. It is translated as CASSPPFRGMVNTEAFF.

V usage is TRBV6-6 and J usage is TRBJ2-5, with a tentative D call TRBD1 (6 bases). V was shortened by 5 bases and J by 4 bases, with 14 bases between the two germline ends. The CDR3 contains 14 residues. CDR1 and CDR2 (germline): MNHNY, SVGAGI (reference sequence). This chain's CDR3 is CASSPRTAAETQYF. The CDR3 DNA reads TGTGCCAGCAGTCCCCGGACAGCCGCAGAGACCCAGTACTTC.

This clone has a handful of counts. The chain uses TRBV4-3 and TRBJ1-1; 7 bases match TRBD1. Germline V CDR1 and CDR2: LGHNA, YSLEER. With 4 bases clipped from V and 1 base from J, the junction kept 6 bases outside the gene matches. The CDR3 extends over 15 amino acids. The DNA of the CDR3 is TGCGCCAGCAGCCTGGGGACAGCTACGAACACTGAAGCTTTCTTT. Translating gives CASSLGTATNTEAFF.

CDR3 in amino acids: CSVGGQRETQYF. CDR3 bases: TGCAGCGTAGGGGGACAAAGGGAGACCCAGTACTTC. The chain joins TRBV29-1 to TRBJ2-5; possible D gene TRBD1, 6 bases. Trimming took off 6 bases at V and 5 bases at J, with 13 bases between the two ends. In germline, CDR1 is SQVTM, CDR2 ANQGSEA. CDR3 length equals 12 residues.

The V gene is TRBV30, the J gene TRBJ2-5; TRBD1 agrees at 9 bases. Germline assignment: CDR1 GTSNPN and CDR2 SVGIG (reference sequence). The CDR3 has 16 residues. V dropped 0 bases and J dropped 4; count of bases not matched to a gene: 9. The CDR3 coding sequence is TGTGCCTGGAGTGTAGGCTCCGGGACAGGGATAGAGACCCAGTACTTC. This gives the protein CAWSVGSGTGIETQYF.